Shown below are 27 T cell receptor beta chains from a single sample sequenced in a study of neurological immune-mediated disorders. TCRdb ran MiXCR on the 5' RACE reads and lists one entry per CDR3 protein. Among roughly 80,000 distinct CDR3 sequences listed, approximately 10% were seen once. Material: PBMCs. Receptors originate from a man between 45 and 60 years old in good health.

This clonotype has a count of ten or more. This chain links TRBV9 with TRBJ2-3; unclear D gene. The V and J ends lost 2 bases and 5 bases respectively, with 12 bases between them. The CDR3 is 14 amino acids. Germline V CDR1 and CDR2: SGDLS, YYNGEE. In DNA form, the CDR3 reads TGTGCCAGCAGCGTGCTCCCAGTTGGAGATACGCAGTATTTT. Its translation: CASSVLPVGDTQYF. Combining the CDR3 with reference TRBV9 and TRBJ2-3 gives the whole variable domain DSGVTQTPKHLITATGQRVTLRCSPRSGDLSVYWYQQSLDQGLQFLIQYYNGEERAKGNILERFSAQQFPDLHSELNLSSLELGDSALYFCASSVLPVGDTQYFGPGTRLTVL.

The CDR3 loop reads CASSPWDQSRAFF. The CDR3 DNA reads TGTGCCAGCAGCCCCTGGGACCAAAGCAGAGCTTTCTTT. This sequence joins TRBV3-1 and TRBJ1-1, with a weak D call TRBD1 (5 bases). V shed 4 bases and J shed 10 bases, with 16 bases lying between them. Germline V CDR1 and CDR2: LGHDT, YNNKEL (reference sequence). The CDR3 runs to 13 residues.

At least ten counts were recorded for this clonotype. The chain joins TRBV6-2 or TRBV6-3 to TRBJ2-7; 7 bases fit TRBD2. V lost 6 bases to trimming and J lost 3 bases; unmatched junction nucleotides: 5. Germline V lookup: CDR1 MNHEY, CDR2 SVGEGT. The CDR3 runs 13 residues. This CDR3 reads CASRSTSVYEQYF. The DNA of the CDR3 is TGTGCCAGCAGATCCACTAGCGTCTACGAGCAGTACTTC.

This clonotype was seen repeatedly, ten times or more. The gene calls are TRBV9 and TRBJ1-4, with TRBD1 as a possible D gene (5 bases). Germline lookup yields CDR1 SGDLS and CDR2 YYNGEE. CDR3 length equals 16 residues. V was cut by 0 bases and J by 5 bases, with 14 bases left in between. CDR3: CASSVGRGAGNEKLFF. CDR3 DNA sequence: TGTGCCAGCAGCGTAGGCCGTGGGGCAGGGAATGAAAAACTGTTTTTT.

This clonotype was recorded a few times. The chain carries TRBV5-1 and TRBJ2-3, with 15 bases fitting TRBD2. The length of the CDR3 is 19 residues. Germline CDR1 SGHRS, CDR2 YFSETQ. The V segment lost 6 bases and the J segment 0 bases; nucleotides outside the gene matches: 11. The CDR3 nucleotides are TGCGCCAGCAACCAGGGACTAGCGGGAGGCACATCTAGCACAGATACGCAGTATTTT. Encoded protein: CASNQGLAGGTSSTDTQYF.

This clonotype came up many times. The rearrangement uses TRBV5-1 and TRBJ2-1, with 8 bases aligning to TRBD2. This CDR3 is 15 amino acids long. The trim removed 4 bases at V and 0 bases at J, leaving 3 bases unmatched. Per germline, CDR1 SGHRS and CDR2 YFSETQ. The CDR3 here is CASSPLADSYNEQFF. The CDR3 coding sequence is TGCGCCAGCAGCCCACTAGCGGACTCCTACAATGAGCAGTTCTTC.

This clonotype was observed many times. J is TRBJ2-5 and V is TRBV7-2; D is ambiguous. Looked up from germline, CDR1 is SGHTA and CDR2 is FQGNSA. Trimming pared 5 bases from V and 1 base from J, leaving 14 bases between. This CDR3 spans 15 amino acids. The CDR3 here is CASSRLSGGQETQYF. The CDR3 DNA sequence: TGTGCCAGCAGCCGCCTATCGGGCGGCCAAGAGACCCAGTACTTC.

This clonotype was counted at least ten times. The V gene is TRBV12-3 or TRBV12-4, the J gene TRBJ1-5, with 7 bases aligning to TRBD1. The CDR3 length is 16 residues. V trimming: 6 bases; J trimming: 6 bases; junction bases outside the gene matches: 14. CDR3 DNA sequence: TGTGCCAGCAGAAAGGGCAGGGGGGAAGGGAGTCAGCCCCAGCATTTT. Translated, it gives CASRKGRGEGSQPQHF.

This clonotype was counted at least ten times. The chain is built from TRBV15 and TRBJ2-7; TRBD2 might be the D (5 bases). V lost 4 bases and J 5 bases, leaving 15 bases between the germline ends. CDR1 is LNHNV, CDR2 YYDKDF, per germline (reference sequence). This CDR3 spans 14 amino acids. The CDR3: CATSIGEGRDEQYF. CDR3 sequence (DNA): TGTGCCACCAGCATTGGTGAGGGAAGGGACGAGCAGTACTTC.

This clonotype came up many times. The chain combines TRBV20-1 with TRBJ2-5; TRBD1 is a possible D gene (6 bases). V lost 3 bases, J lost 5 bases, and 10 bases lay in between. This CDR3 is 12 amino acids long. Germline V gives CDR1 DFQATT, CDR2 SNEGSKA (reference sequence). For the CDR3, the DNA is TGCAGTGCTAGGGCGGACAGTGAGACCCAGTACTTC. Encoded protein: CSARADSETQYF.

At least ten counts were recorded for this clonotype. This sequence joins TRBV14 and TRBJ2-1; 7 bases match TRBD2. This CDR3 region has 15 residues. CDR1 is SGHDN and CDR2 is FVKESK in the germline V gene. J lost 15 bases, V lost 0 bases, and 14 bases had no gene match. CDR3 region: CASSQEGGVRSGWFF. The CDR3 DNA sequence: TGTGCCAGCAGCCAAGAGGGGGGGGTGCGGAGCGGCTGGTTCTTC.

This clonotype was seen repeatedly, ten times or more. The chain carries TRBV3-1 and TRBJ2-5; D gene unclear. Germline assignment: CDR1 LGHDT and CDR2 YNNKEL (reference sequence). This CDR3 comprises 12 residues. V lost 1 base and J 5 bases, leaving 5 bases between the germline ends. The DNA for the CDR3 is TGTGCCAGCAGCCAAGTCCCGGAGACCCAGTACTTC. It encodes CASSQVPETQYF.

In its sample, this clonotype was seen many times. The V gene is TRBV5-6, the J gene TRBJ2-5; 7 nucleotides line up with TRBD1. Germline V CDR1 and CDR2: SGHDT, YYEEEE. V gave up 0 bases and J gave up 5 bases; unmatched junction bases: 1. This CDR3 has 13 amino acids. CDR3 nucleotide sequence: TGTGCCAGCAGCTTGGACAGGGGCGAGACCCAGTACTTC. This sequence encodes CASSLDRGETQYF.

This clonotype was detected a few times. The chain's CDR3 is CASRSPATNEKLFF. For the CDR3, the DNA is TGTGCCAGTAGGTCCCCGGCAACTAATGAAAAACTGTTTTTT. This chain uses TRBV19 with TRBJ1-4; D gene unclear. Germline-derived CDR1 and CDR2 are LNHDA and SQIVND (reference sequence). V was cut by 6 bases and J by 0 bases, with 8 bases left in between. The CDR3 totals 14 residues.

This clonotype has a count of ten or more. The CDR3 sequence: CASTIGTGNTGELFF. The DNA of the CDR3 is TGTGCCAGCACCATAGGGACCGGGAACACCGGGGAGCTGTTTTTT. The rearrangement uses TRBV7-3 and TRBJ2-2; D may correspond to TRBD1 or TRBD2 (5 bases each). The germline V gene encodes CDR1 SGHTA and CDR2 FQGTGA. This CDR3 spans 15 amino acids. Trimming took off 7 bases at V and 1 base at J, with 13 bases between the two ends.

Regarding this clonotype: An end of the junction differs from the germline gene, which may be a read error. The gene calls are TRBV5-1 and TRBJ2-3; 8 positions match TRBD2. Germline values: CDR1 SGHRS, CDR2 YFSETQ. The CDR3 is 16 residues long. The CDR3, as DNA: TGCGCCGGCAGCTCTGCCCCGGGACTAGGGACAGATACGCAGTATTTT. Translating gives CAGSSAPGLGTDTQYF.

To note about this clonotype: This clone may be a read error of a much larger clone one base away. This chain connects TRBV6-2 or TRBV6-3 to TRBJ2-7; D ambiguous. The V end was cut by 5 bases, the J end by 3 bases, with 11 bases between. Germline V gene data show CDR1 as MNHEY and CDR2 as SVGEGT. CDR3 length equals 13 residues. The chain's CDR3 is CASSPRGYYEQYF. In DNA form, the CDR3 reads TGTGCCAGCAGTCCGCGAGGCTACTACGAGCAGTACTTC.

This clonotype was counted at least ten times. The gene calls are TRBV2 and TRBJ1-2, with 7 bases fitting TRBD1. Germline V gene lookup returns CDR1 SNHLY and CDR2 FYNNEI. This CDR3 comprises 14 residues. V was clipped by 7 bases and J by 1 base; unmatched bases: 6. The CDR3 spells CASIMDRNNYGYTF. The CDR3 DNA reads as TGTGCCAGCATTATGGACAGGAATAACTATGGCTACACCTTC.

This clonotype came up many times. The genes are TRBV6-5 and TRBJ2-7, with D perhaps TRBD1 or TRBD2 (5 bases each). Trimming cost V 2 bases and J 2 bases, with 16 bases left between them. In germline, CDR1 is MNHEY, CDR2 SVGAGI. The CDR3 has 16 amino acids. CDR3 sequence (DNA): TGTGCCAGCAGTTACGCGTCCGGGACCGGCACCTACGAGCAGTACTTC. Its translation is CASSYASGTGTYEQYF.

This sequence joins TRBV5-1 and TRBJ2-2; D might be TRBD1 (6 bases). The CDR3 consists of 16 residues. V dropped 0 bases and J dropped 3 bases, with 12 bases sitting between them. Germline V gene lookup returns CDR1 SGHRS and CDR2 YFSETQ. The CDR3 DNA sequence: TGCGCCAGCAGCTTGGCCGTAGGGGGTGACACCGGGGAGCTGTTTTTT. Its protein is CASSLAVGGDTGELFF. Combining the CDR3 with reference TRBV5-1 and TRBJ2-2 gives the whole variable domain KAGVTQTPRYLIKTRGQQVTLSCSPISGHRSVSWYQQTPGQGLQFLFEYFSETQRNKGNFPGRFSGRQFSNSRSEMNVSTLELGDSALYLCASSLAVGGDTGELFFGEGSRLTVL.

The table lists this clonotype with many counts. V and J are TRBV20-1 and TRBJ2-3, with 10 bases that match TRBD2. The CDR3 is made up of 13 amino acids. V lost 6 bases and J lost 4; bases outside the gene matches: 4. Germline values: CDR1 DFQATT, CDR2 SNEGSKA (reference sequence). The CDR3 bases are TGCAGTGCCGGGACTAGCGTCGCAGATACGCAGTATTTT. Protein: CSAGTSVADTQYF.

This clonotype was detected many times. In DNA form, the CDR3 reads TGTGCCAGCTCGCAGGACAGGGTCTTGACCGGGGAGCTGTTTTTT. It translates to CASSQDRVLTGELFF. The rearrangement joins TRBV2 to TRBJ2-2; TRBD1 aligns across 8 bases. The germline V gene has CDR1 SNHLY and CDR2 FYNNEI. This CDR3 comprises 15 residues. V gave up 8 bases and J gave up 5 bases; unmatched junction bases: 10.

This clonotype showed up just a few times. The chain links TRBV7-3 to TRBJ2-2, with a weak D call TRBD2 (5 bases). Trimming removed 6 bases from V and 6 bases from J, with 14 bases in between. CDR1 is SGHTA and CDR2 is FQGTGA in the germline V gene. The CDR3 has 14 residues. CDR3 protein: CASSATPGAGELFF. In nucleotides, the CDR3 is TGTGCCAGCAGTGCTACCCCCGGGGCCGGGGAGCTGTTTTTT.

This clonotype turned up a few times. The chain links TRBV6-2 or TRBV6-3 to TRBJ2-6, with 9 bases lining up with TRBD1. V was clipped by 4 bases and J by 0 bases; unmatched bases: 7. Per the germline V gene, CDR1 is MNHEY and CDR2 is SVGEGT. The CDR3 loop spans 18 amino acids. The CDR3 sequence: CASSFGTGFHSGANVLTF. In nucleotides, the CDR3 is TGTGCCAGCAGTTTCGGGACAGGGTTCCACTCTGGGGCCAACGTCCTGACTTTC.

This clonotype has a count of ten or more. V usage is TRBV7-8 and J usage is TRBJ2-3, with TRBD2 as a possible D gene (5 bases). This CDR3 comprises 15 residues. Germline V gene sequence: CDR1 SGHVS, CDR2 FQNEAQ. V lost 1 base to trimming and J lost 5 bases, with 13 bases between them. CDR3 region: CASSLDGLSVDTQYF. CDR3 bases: TGTGCCAGCAGCTTAGACGGCCTTAGCGTAGATACGCAGTATTTT.

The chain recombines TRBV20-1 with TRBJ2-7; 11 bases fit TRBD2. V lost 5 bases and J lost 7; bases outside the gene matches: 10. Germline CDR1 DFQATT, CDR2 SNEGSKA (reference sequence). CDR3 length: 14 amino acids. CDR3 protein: CSAGRLAGSDEQYF. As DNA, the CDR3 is TGCAGTGCTGGAAGACTAGCGGGGTCCGATGAGCAGTACTTC.

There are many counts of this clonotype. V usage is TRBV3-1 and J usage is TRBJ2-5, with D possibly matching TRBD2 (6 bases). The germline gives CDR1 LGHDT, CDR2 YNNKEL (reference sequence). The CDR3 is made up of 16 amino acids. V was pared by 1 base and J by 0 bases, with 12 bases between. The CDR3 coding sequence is TGTGCCAGCAGCCAAGCAATTGGGGGGTACCAAGAGACCCAGTACTTC. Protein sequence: CASSQAIGGYQETQYF.